Listed below are T cell receptor beta chains from one sample, sequenced in a study of spatial heterogeneity in lung cancer. TCRdb used MiXCR to reprocess the 5' RACE reads, holding one entry per CDR3 protein. Among some 120,000 distinct CDR3 sequences, more than 10% were seen once, and the ten largest hold approximately 17%. The input for sequencing was PBMCs, taken at follow-up. These receptor sequences come from a male donor with early-stage non-small cell lung cancer. Both conserved end residues are part of each CDR3. Fields, in order: D gene, clone size, J gene, V gene, CDR3 protein, CDR3 DNA. The D gene is left open where the match is weak. Clone size appears in some rows only: once, few, many, or a class for an expanded clone.

>NA|many|TRBJ2-1|TRBV28
CASSASVPGHYNEQFF
TGTGCCAGCAGTGCCAGTGTACCGGGACACTACAATGAGCAGTTCTTC
>NA|NA|TRBJ1-1|TRBV20-1
CSAPPRNVNTEAFF
TGCAGTGCCCCGCCCCGAAATGTGAACACTGAAGCTTTCTTT
>TRBD1|NA|TRBJ2-5|TRBV11-2
CASSLERQGLQTQYF
TGTGCCAGCAGCTTAGAGAGACAGGGGCTTCAGACCCAGTACTTC
>NA|NA|TRBJ1-5|TRBV7-9
CASSKAAGEPQHF
TGTGCCAGCAGCAAGGCGGCGGGAGAGCCCCAGCATTTT
>NA|NA|TRBJ1-2|TRBV6-5
CASSYGGAGGYTF
TGTGCCAGCAGTTACGGCGGGGCTGGAGGCTACACCTTC
>TRBD1|many|TRBJ1-2|TRBV27
CASSFRDRGRGGYTF
TGTGCCAGCAGCTTTAGAGACAGGGGCCGAGGTGGCTACACCTTC
>NA|few|TRBJ2-7|TRBV20-1
CSLPFSGRSYEQYF
TGCAGCTTACCCTTTAGCGGCCGCTCCTACGAGCAGTACTTC
>NA|NA|TRBJ1-2|TRBV6-5
CASSYTGYGYTF
TGTGCCAGCAGTTACACAGGCTATGGCTACACCTTC
>NA|few|TRBJ2-1|TRBV27
CASRRAGTGGYNEQFF
TGTGCCAGCAGACGCGCCGGGACTGGGGGTTACAATGAGCAGTTCTTC
>TRBD1|few|TRBJ1-1|TRBV6-5
CASSSGQGGTEAFF
TGTGCCAGCAGTTCAGGACAGGGAGGTACTGAAGCTTTCTTT
>NA|NA|TRBJ2-1|TRBV7-2
CASSLVGTEQFF
TGTGCCAGCAGCTTAGTTGGCACTGAGCAGTTCTTC
>NA|once|TRBJ1-5|TRBV5-1
CASSPEGHSNQPRHF
TGCGCCAGCAGCCCTGAGGGGCATAGCAATCAGCCCCGGCATTTT
>NA|many|TRBJ2-7|TRBV28
CASRKDRRNNYEQYF
TGTGCCAGCCGAAAGGACAGAAGAAATAATTACGAGCAGTACTTC
>TRBD1|NA|TRBJ1-2|TRBV12-3/TRBV12-4
CASSSGTGSYVRYTF
TGTGCCAGCAGTTCTGGGACAGGATCATACGTTCGCTACACCTTC
>NA|NA|TRBJ2-2|TRBV15
CATSTGGYTGELFF
TGTGCCACCAGCACTGGGGGGTACACCGGGGAGCTGTTTTTT
>NA|NA|TRBJ2-2|TRBV10-3
CAIGARRTGELFF
TGTGCCATCGGGGCCAGGAGAACCGGGGAGCTGTTTTTT
>TRBD1|few|TRBJ1-1|TRBV20-1
CSAPDRAGGTEAFF
TGCAGTGCCCCGGACAGGGCAGGCGGCACTGAAGCTTTCTTT
>NA|few|TRBJ2-2|TRBV18
CASSSGPNTGELFF
TGTGCCAGCTCATCGGGACCTAACACCGGGGAGCTGTTTTTT
>TRBD1|few|TRBJ1-5|TRBV20-1
CSARDRDRANQPQHF
TGCAGTGCTAGAGATCGAGACAGGGCCAATCAGCCCCAGCATTTT
>NA|few|TRBJ1-1|TRBV20-1
CSARKTGNTEAFF
TGCAGTGCTAGGAAGACGGGGAACACTGAAGCTTTCTTT
>NA|many|TRBJ1-2|TRBV28
CASSSGIAGPTNGYTF
TGTGCCAGCAGTTCAGGGATAGCAGGACCTACAAATGGCTACACCTTC
>TRBD1|few|TRBJ1-2|TRBV4-1
CASSQEPPDRASYGYTF
TGCGCCAGCAGCCAAGAGCCCCCTGACAGGGCCTCGTATGGCTACACCTTC
>TRBD2|NA|TRBJ2-7|TRBV20-1
CSAPLADSTYEQYF
TGCAGTGCTCCCCTAGCGGACTCGACCTACGAGCAGTACTTC
>NA|once|TRBJ1-1|TRBV6-5
CASISGSENTEAFF
TGTGCCAGCATCTCCGGGTCCGAGAACACTGAAGCTTTCTTT
>NA|NA|TRBJ2-1|TRBV28
CASSLLTGGNNEQFF
TGTGCCAGCAGTTTATTAACGGGGGGCAACAATGAGCAGTTCTTC
>TRBD2|NA|TRBJ2-5|TRBV4-3
CASSLLAGVQETQYF
TGCGCCAGCAGCCTTCTAGCGGGTGTCCAAGAGACCCAGTACTTC
>TRBD1|NA|TRBJ2-6|TRBV7-8
CASSSYRGPGANVLTF
TGTGCCAGCAGCTCCTACAGGGGGCCTGGGGCCAACGTCCTGACTTTC
>NA|few|TRBJ1-5|TRBV2
CASSPLKRTDSNQPQHF
TGTGCCAGCAGTCCCCTCAAGCGGACAGATAGCAATCAGCCCCAGCATTTT
>NA|many|TRBJ2-7|TRBV27
CASTKQGRGEQYF
TGTGCCAGCACCAAACAGGGGAGGGGCGAGCAGTACTTC
>NA|few|TRBJ2-1|TRBV11-1
CASSLQGRNEQFF
TGTGCCAGCAGCTTACAGGGGCGGAATGAGCAGTTCTTC
>NA|few|TRBJ2-1|TRBV15
CATSRTATAHWNEQFF
TGTGCCACCAGCAGAACAGCAACAGCTCACTGGAATGAGCAGTTCTTC
>NA|many|TRBJ1-4|TRBV7-9
CASSLESEKLFF
TGTGCCAGCAGCCTCGAGTCCGAAAAGCTGTTTTTT
>NA|NA|TRBJ2-7|TRBV19
CASSIPGAYEQYF
TGTGCCAGTAGTATCCCAGGGGCCTACGAGCAGTACTTC
>TRBD1|few|TRBJ1-6|TRBV29-1
CSVSGQGANSPLHF
TGCAGCGTATCCGGACAGGGGGCGAATTCACCCCTCCACTTT
>NA|few|TRBJ2-3|TRBV5-1
CASSAGQWTDTQYF
TGCGCCAGCAGCGCGGGACAATGGACAGATACGCAGTATTTT
>NA|NA|TRBJ2-2|TRBV2
CASRPDRTNTGELFF
TGTGCCAGCAGACCCGACAGGACGAACACCGGGGAGCTGTTTTTT
>NA|many|TRBJ2-7|TRBV28
CASSFRGNYEQYF
TGTGCCAGCAGTTTCCGCGGAAACTACGAGCAGTACTTC
>NA|NA|TRBJ2-5|TRBV2
CASSEELSRRETQYF
TGTGCCAGCAGTGAAGAACTCTCCCGAAGAGAGACCCAGTACTTC
>TRBD1|NA|TRBJ2-2|TRBV19
CASSLSGQVYSGELFF
TGTGCCAGTAGCCTCTCGGGACAGGTATACTCCGGGGAGCTGTTTTTT
>NA|many|TRBJ1-1|TRBV5-1
CASSLVREDTEAFF
TGCGCCAGCAGCTTGGTTCGGGAGGACACTGAAGCTTTCTTT
>NA|NA|TRBJ1-5|TRBV7-8
CASSLAPKGKKNQPQHF
TGTGCCAGCAGCTTAGCGCCGAAAGGAAAGAAGAATCAGCCCCAGCATTTT
>TRBD1|NA|TRBJ2-5|TRBV30
CAWARQGARGETQYF
TGTGCCTGGGCGCGCCAGGGGGCTCGGGGCGAGACCCAGTACTTC
>TRBD1|few|TRBJ1-5|TRBV19
CASSPTTGGFWQPQHF
TGTGCCAGTAGTCCCACGACAGGGGGCTTTTGGCAGCCCCAGCATTTT
>TRBD1|NA|TRBJ2-2|TRBV28
CASRGTGVNTGELFF
TGTGCCAGCAGGGGGACAGGGGTGAACACCGGGGAGCTGTTTTTT
>NA|few|TRBJ2-2|TRBV6-5
CASSPLRAGELFF
TGTGCCAGCAGTCCGTTGAGGGCCGGGGAGCTGTTTTTT
>NA|many|TRBJ2-2|TRBV6-5
CASRYTNTGELFF
TGTGCCAGCAGATATACTAACACCGGGGAGCTGTTTTTT
>NA|many|TRBJ1-6|TRBV16
CARGIRPLHF
TGTGCCAGAGGCATAAGACCCCTCCACTTT
>NA|many|TRBJ1-1|TRBV20-1
CSARDTMNTEAFF
TGCAGTGCTAGGGACACTATGAACACTGAAGCTTTCTTT
>NA|NA|TRBJ2-1|TRBV11-2
CASSRFGYNEQFF
TGTGCCAGCAGCCGATTTGGGTACAATGAGCAGTTCTTC
>NA|many|TRBJ2-3|TRBV5-1
CASSLGTAADTQYF
TGCGCCAGCAGTTTGGGGACCGCAGCAGATACGCAGTATTTT